Each of the 2 T cell receptor beta chains below was sequenced from the same sample in a study of blood T cell repertoires in COVID-19. Sequencing used immunoSEQ multiplex PCR; TCRdb keeps in-frame clones, though not all of them. This table holds 200,000 to 250,000 clones, roughly 88% found once. The sample comprised PBMCs or T cells enriched from blood (not recorded which). The receptors come from a woman in her 30s who had been exposed to COVID-19.

This chain uses TRBV6-4 with TRBJ2-3; D is perhaps TRBD1 (5 bases). Germline V gives CDR1 MRHNA, CDR2 SNTAGT. There are 15 residues in the CDR3. Trimming pared 6 bases from V and 2 bases from J, leaving 15 bases between. The CDR3 DNA follows: TGTGCCAGCAGAAACCAGGGAAAACCCACAGATACGCAGTATTTT. This gives the protein CASRNQGKPTDTQYF.

The chain carries TRBV4-2 and TRBJ1-6; 9 bases agree with TRBD1. V gave up 3 bases and J gave up 5 bases; unmatched junction bases: 2. Germline assignment: CDR1 LGHNA and CDR2 YNFKEQ. The CDR3 has 15 residues. The chain's CDR3 is CASSQDRGHNSPLHF. The DNA of the CDR3 is TGTGCCAGCAGCCAGGACAGGGGTCATAATTCACCCCTCCACTTT.